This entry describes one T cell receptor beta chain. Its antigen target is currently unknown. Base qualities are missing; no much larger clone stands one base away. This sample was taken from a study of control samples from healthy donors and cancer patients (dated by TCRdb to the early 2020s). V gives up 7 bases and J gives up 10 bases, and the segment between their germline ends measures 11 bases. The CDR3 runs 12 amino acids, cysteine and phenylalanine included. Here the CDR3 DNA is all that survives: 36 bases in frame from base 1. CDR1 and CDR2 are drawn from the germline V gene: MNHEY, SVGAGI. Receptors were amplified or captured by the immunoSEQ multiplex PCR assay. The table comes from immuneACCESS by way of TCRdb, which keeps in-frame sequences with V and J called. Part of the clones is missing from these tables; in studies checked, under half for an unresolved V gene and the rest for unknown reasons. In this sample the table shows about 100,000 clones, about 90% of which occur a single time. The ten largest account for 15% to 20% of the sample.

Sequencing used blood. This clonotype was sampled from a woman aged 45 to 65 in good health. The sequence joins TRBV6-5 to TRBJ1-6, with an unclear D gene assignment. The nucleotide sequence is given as TGTGCCAGCAAGAGAGGAGGGTCACCCCTCCACTTT. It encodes CASKRGGSPLHF.